This T cell receptor beta chain appears in the sequencing data of a study of T cell changes during pregnancy in multiple sclerosis. V shed 7 bases and J shed 7 bases, with 11 bases lying between them. CDR1 is MGHDK, CDR2 SYGVNS, per germline. There are 13 residues in the CDR3. Judged by abundance, this clone is medium-sized. Measured with immunoSEQ multiplex PCR; TCRdb has only the in-frame clones, and not every one. The data show 35,000 to 55,000 clones, approximately 90% seen once. This receptor was obtained from a female donor in good health, enrolled as a control in a pregnancy study. The sample in question was CD8+ T cells from peripheral blood mononuclear cells, obtained after pregnancy. The chain has TRBV25-1 and TRBJ1-6; no definite D call. The CDR3 protein is CASTGGSNSPLHF. In DNA, the CDR3 is TGTGCCAGCACCGGAGGGTCCAATTCACCCCTCCACTTT.